The clone carrying this T cell receptor beta chain was observed at least ten times. Its antigen remains unidentified. This CDR3 is built from 12 residues. Germline-derived CDR1 and CDR2 are DFQATT and SNEGSKA (reference sequence). The J segment lost 4 bases and the V segment lost 6 bases, leaving 3 bases of the junction unmatched. This sample is part of a study of T-cell reconstitution after alpha-beta-depleted transplantation in children. Study observations and caveats: Fresh T-cell production supplied most of the T-cell counts and diversity seen one year after transplant. Reportedly, only several hundred clones from non-depleted graft cells drove alpha-beta T-cell counts at about two months.

Unique molecular identifiers were incorporated during preparation of the TCRbeta library. TCRdb reprocessed the PCR reads via MiXCR and lists one record per CDR3 protein. The table has tens of thousands of distinct CDR3 sequences, about 5.8% seen once. J is TRBJ2-1 and V is TRBV20-1; 7 bases are a match to TRBD1. Here the sequenced sample was PBMCs, mostly from graft donor cells, taken 180 days after TCRalphabeta/CD19-depleted stem cell transplant. This TCR was recovered from a male patient younger than 18 who had a stem cell transplant for acute myeloid leukemia, so the T cells may come from the graft donor. The CDR3 loop is CSAHRGYNEQFF. CDR3 nucleotide sequence: TGCAGTGCCCACAGGGGTTACAATGAGCAGTTCTTC.